The 29 T cell receptor beta chains below all came from one sample that was sequenced in a study of blood T cell repertoires in COVID-19 (dated by TCRdb to about 2020). The method was the immunoSEQ multiplex PCR assay. The clones in this table, taken by TCRdb from immuneACCESS, are in-frame only. Not every clone is retained; where verified, under half of the shortfall comes from an unresolved V gene, and the cause of the rest is unknown. This sample comprises just over 250,000 clones, approximately 92% of them detected only once. The ten largest make up just over 2.5% of the sample. Input material: peripheral blood. The receptors were sampled from a person aged 18 to 35 with COVID-19, enrolled during active disease.

This sequence joins TRBV7-9 and TRBJ2-5; D is uncertain. Germline V gene sequence: CDR1 SEHNR, CDR2 FQNEAQ (reference sequence). CDR3 length equals 15 residues. The V gene lost 8 bases and the J gene lost 2 bases, with 18 bases spanning the gap. As DNA, the CDR3 is TGTGCCAGCTGCCTCTTAGGCGGTGGACAAGAGACCCAGTACTTC. Protein sequence: CASCLLGGGQETQYF.

The chain carries TRBV5-1 and TRBJ2-3, with 10 bases fitting TRBD2. Germline lookup yields CDR1 SGHRS and CDR2 YFSETQ. CDR3 length: 14 residues. The trim removed 0 bases at V and 5 bases at J, leaving 0 bases unmatched. CDR3 nucleotide sequence: TGCGCCAGCAGCTTGGGACTAGCGGGAGATACGCAGTATTTT. Its protein product is CASSLGLAGDTQYF.

The rearrangement uses TRBV5-1 and TRBJ2-1; tentatively, D is TRBD1 (5 bases). V dropped 4 bases and J dropped 2 bases, with 16 bases sitting between them. CDR3 length equals 16 residues. Germline V gene sequence: CDR1 SGHRS, CDR2 YFSETQ. This CDR3 reads CASSKLAQEAYNEQFF. CDR3 nucleotide sequence: TGCGCCAGCAGCAAGCTGGCACAGGAAGCCTACAATGAGCAGTTCTTC. The full variable domain, completed using reference TRBV5-1 and TRBJ2-1, is KAGVTQTPRYLIKTRGQQVTLSCSPISGHRSVSWYQQTPGQGLQFLFEYFSETQRNKGNFPGRFSGRQFSNSRSEMNVSTLELGDSALYLCASSKLAQEAYNEQFFGPGTRLTVL.

The chain couples TRBV7-9 to TRBJ1-6, with TRBD1 matching over 10 bases. The CDR3 has 15 residues. V lost 5 bases to trimming and J lost 8 bases; unmatched junction nucleotides: 6. Germline CDR1 reads SEHNR; CDR2 reads FQNEAQ (reference sequence). CDR3 protein: CASSGWDRGYSPLHF. In DNA form, the CDR3 reads TGTGCCAGCAGCGGGTGGGACAGGGGTTATTCACCCCTCCACTTT.

The chain couples TRBV5-4 to TRBJ2-7; TRBD2 agrees at 9 bases. Germline-derived CDR1 and CDR2 are SGHNT and YYREEE (reference sequence). With V trimmed by 2 bases and J by 3 bases, 9 bases remained unmatched. CDR3 length equals 16 residues. CDR3 nucleotides: TGTGCCAGCAGCTTAGCCTCTAGCGGGACCATCTACGAGCAGTACTTC. Its protein is CASSLASSGTIYEQYF.

The chain combines TRBV25-1 with TRBJ1-2; possibly TRBD1 for D (5 bases). Looked up from germline, CDR1 is MGHDK and CDR2 is SYGVNS. The V end was cut by 3 bases, the J end by 4 bases, with 15 bases between. The CDR3 is 15 amino acids. The CDR3 nucleotides read TGTGCCAGCAGTGATAAACCTAGCGGGGGCTATGGCTACACCTTC. The encoded protein is CASSDKPSGGYGYTF.

V and J are TRBV2 and TRBJ2-7; possible D gene TRBD1, 5 bases. The V end was cut by 1 base, the J end by 3 bases, with 10 bases between. Per germline, CDR1 SNHLY and CDR2 FYNNEI. The CDR3 loop spans 14 amino acids. The chain's CDR3 is CASSEEGPLYEQYF. CDR3 nucleotide sequence: TGTGCCAGCAGTGAAGAGGGGCCCCTCTACGAGCAGTACTTC.

The CDR3 loop is CASSPDRQSYEQYF. DNA of the CDR3: TGTGCCAGCAGCCCGGACAGGCAATCCTACGAGCAGTACTTC. The chain links TRBV11-2 to TRBJ2-7, with 7 positions matching TRBD1. Trimming took 5 bases from V and 1 from J; bases not matched to a gene: 5. The CDR3 is 14 residues long. CDR1 is SGHAT and CDR2 is FQNNGV in the germline V gene. Looking up the rest from reference TRBV11-2 and TRBJ2-7 gives the full variable domain: EAGVAQSPRYKIIEKRQSVAFWCNPISGHATLYWYQQILGQGPKLLIQFQNNGVVDDSQLPKDRFSAERLKGVDSTLKIQPAKLEDSAVYLCASSPDRQSYEQYFGPGTRLTVT.

The chain combines TRBV24-1 with TRBJ2-1; tentatively, D is TRBD2 (6 bases). V was pared by 4 bases and J by 0 bases, with 21 bases between. Germline-derived CDR1 and CDR2 are KGHDR and SFDVKD. CDR3 size: 19 residues. CDR3 coding DNA: TGTGCCACCAGTGAATACGCGGGACGCCAACACAGCTCCTACAATGAGCAGTTCTTC. It is translated as CATSEYAGRQHSSYNEQFF.

In nucleotides, the CDR3 is TGTGCCAGCAGCTTAGCCCCACAGGGTTCGAGCTACGAGCAGTACTTC. It specifies CASSLAPQGSSYEQYF. V usage is TRBV7-8 and J usage is TRBJ2-7; a weak D match, TRBD1 (6 bases). The germline V gene has CDR1 SGHVS and CDR2 FQNEAQ. Trimming left V 0 bases short and J 3 bases short, with 15 bases between. This CDR3 region has 16 residues.

This chain connects TRBV19 to TRBJ1-1; 9 bases map to TRBD1. Germline V gene sequence: CDR1 LNHDA, CDR2 SQIVND (reference sequence). This CDR3 region has 15 residues. V dropped 10 bases and J dropped 0; count of bases not matched to a gene: 9. The CDR3, as DNA: TGTGCCACCACCCGGGACAGGGTTATGAACACTGAAGCTTTCTTT. This encodes CATTRDRVMNTEAFF. Using reference TRBV19 and TRBJ1-1 for the parts outside the CDR3, the full variable domain is DGGITQSPKYLFRKEGQNVTLSCEQNLNHDAMYWYRQDPGQGLRLIYYSQIVNDFQKGDIAEGYSVSREKKESFPLTVTSAQKNPTAFYLCATTRDRVMNTEAFFGQGTRLTVV.

This chain joins TRBV7-7 and TRBJ2-3, with 11 bases aligning to TRBD2. Germline V lookup: CDR1 SSHAT, CDR2 FNYEAQ (reference sequence). After removal of 4 bases from V and 5 bases from J, the junction contained 8 bases not matched to a gene. This CDR3 has 16 residues. The CDR3 coding sequence is TGTGCCAGCAGCTCTACTAGCGGGAGAGGAGGAGATACGCAGTATTTT. As protein: CASSSTSGRGGDTQYF.

This chain joins TRBV27 and TRBJ2-7, with D hard to call. The V end was cut by 5 bases, the J end by 4 bases, with 15 bases between. The CDR3 runs 14 residues. CDR1 is MNHEY and CDR2 is SMNVEV in the germline V gene (reference sequence). The CDR3 reads CASSPYPARYEQYF. The CDR3 DNA reads as TGTGCCAGCAGTCCATACCCCGCCCGGTACGAGCAGTACTTC.

This chain uses TRBV5-7 with TRBJ2-7; 9 nucleotides agree with TRBD1. TRBV5-7 is reported as an ORF; its role is uncertain. The CDR3 sequence is 17 residues long. V trimming: 4 bases; J trimming: 6 bases; junction bases outside the gene matches: 17. The CDR3 DNA sequence: TGTGCCAGCAGCGGCTCCCAGGGGGACAGGGACCCCTTCGAGCAGTACTTC. This translates into CASSGSQGDRDPFEQYF.

The chain recombines TRBV5-1 with TRBJ1-4; 7 bases map to TRBD1. CDR3 length: 18 amino acids. Per germline, CDR1 SGHRS and CDR2 YFSETQ. V was pared by 4 bases and J by 2 bases, with 14 bases of the junction left unmatched. The CDR3 region has the DNA TGCGCCAGCAGCCCCGTGGGAGAGGGGGCGCACACTAATGAAAAACTGTTTTTT. It specifies CASSPVGEGAHTNEKLFF.

The chain is built from TRBV5-6 and TRBJ2-1, with a tentative D call TRBD2 (6 bases). This CDR3 comprises 15 residues. Trimming removed 6 bases at V and 1 base at J, with 14 bases between. Germline V gene lookup returns CDR1 SGHDT and CDR2 YYEEEE. The DNA of the CDR3 is TGTGCCAGCACCCTGGGGGGATCATCCTACAATGAGCAGTTCTTC. Protein sequence: CASTLGGSSYNEQFF.

The chain has TRBV3-1 (or the pseudogene TRBV3-2) and TRBJ1-2; D gene ambiguous. CDR3 size: 13 residues. Trimming cost V 4 bases and J 4 bases, with 10 bases left between them. Germline values: CDR1 LGHDT, CDR2 YNNKEL (reference sequence). The CDR3 sequence: CASSPDGSYGYTF. The CDR3 bases are TGTGCCAGCAGCCCGGATGGGAGCTATGGCTACACCTTC.

This chain uses TRBV7-2 with TRBJ2-7; 11 nucleotides match TRBD2. Germline V gene data show CDR1 as SGHTA and CDR2 as FQGNSA. This CDR3 comprises 16 residues. J gave up 4 bases and V 5 bases, and 10 bases lay outside the gene matches. For the CDR3, the DNA is TGTGCCAGCAGCCCCGTCTGGGGACTAGCGGATTACGAGCAGTACTTC. Encoded protein: CASSPVWGLADYEQYF.

V gene TRBV4-3 combines with J gene TRBJ1-1; D not certain. The V gene lost 1 base and the J gene lost 1 base, with 16 bases spanning the gap. This CDR3 is built from 17 residues. Looked up from germline, CDR1 is LGHNA and CDR2 is YSLEER. In DNA, the CDR3 is TGCGCCAGCAGCCAAGCAGCTAACAGCTTTGGGAACACTGAAGCTTTCTTT. It is translated as CASSQAANSFGNTEAFF.

For this clone: The junction differs from germline at one of its ends, possibly a read error. This chain uses TRBV28 with TRBJ1-2; D might be TRBD1 (6 bases). CDR1 is MDHEN, CDR2 SYDVKM, per germline. This CDR3 is 11 amino acids long. CDR3 loop: CASSSRQATSF. Written as DNA, the CDR3 is TGTGCCAGCAGTTCCCGACAGGCCACCTCATTC.

Only a few counts were recorded for this clone. This sequence joins TRBV6-5 and TRBJ2-1; 8 nucleotides match TRBD1. Trimming cost V 3 bases and J 9 bases; bases outside gene matches: 4. Germline V gene data show CDR1 as MNHEY and CDR2 as SVGAGI. The CDR3 length is 13 residues. As DNA, the CDR3 is TGTGCCAGCAGTTATCCCAGGGGGCGTGAGCAGTTCTTC. Translating it yields CASSYPRGREQFF.

V usage is TRBV24-1 and J usage is TRBJ1-2, with a weak D call TRBD1 (6 bases). CDR3 length equals 14 residues. V was trimmed by 5 bases and J by 4 bases, leaving 13 bases between them. CDR1 and CDR2 (germline): KGHDR, SFDVKD. The CDR3 is CATSATGQSYGYTF. Here the CDR3 DNA reads TGTGCCACCAGTGCCACTGGACAGAGCTATGGCTACACCTTC.

The V call is TRBV15, the J call TRBJ2-2, with D perhaps TRBD2 (7 bases). V was trimmed by 0 bases and J by 5 bases, leaving 16 bases between them. This CDR3 is built from 17 residues. The germline gives CDR1 LNHNV, CDR2 YYDKDF (reference sequence). The CDR3 DNA reads TGTGCCACCAGCAGAGATAGATCAGCGGGACAAACCGGGGAGCTGTTTTTT. Residues: CATSRDRSAGQTGELFF.

This clone showed up just once. The chain recombines TRBV11-3 with TRBJ2-3; D is perhaps TRBD2 (5 bases). Per the germline V gene, CDR1 is SGHNT and CDR2 is YENEEA. This CDR3 region has 12 residues. V lost 1 base to trimming and J lost 9 bases, with 8 bases between them. This CDR3 reads CASSLGPGTQYF. The DNA for the CDR3 is TGTGCCAGCAGCTTAGGACCGGGGACGCAGTATTTT.

The chain couples TRBV19 to TRBJ2-1, with TRBD2 identical over 7 bases. The CDR3 loop spans 11 amino acids. Germline V lookup: CDR1 LNHDA, CDR2 SQIVND (reference sequence). V gave up 7 bases and J gave up 12 bases; unmatched junction bases: 6. The CDR3 coding sequence is TGTGCCAGTATTGACGGGGAGGGGCAGTTCTTC. Its protein is CASIDGEGQFF.

V and J are TRBV14 and TRBJ1-5, with unresolved D. The CDR3 totals 13 residues. Per the germline V gene, CDR1 is SGHDN and CDR2 is FVKESK. Trimming pared 0 bases from V and 5 bases from J, leaving 5 bases between. The CDR3: CASSQDEDQPQHF. For the CDR3, the DNA is TGTGCCAGCAGCCAAGATGAGGATCAGCCCCAGCATTTT. Based on the CDR3 plus reference TRBV14 and TRBJ1-5, the full variable domain is EAGVTQFPSHSVIEKGQTVTLRCDPISGHDNLYWYRRVMGKEIKFLLHFVKESKQDESGMPNNRFLAERTGGTYSTLKVQPAELEDSGVYFCASSQDEDQPQHFGDGTRLSIL.

This sequence joins TRBV18 and TRBJ2-5; TRBD2 is a possible D gene (5 bases). This CDR3 contains 16 residues. V lost 2 bases and J lost 5, with 18 bases in between. The germline V gene has CDR1 KGHSH and CDR2 LQKENI. The CDR3 is CASSPGGGRLAETQYF. The CDR3 DNA is TGTGCCAGCTCACCAGGAGGTGGACGCCTGGCTGAGACCCAGTACTTC.

The chain recombines TRBV2 with TRBJ1-1, with D tentatively TRBD1 (5 bases). CDR3 length: 14 residues. CDR1 is SNHLY, CDR2 FYNNEI, per germline. The V gene lost 4 bases and the J gene lost 6 bases, with 15 bases spanning the gap. This CDR3 reads CASSVGAGRAEAFF. CDR3 sequence (DNA): TGTGCCAGCAGTGTTGGGGCCGGGAGGGCTGAAGCTTTCTTT.

This clone was observed a single time. V gene TRBV28 combines with J gene TRBJ1-1; a possible D gene is TRBD1 (6 bases). The CDR3 length is 14 residues. CDR1 is MDHEN, CDR2 SYDVKM, per germline. The ends were cut back, 3 bases at V and 4 bases at J, with 12 bases in the middle. This CDR3 is CASSFHGTSTEAFF. CDR3 DNA sequence: TGTGCCAGCAGTTTTCACGGGACATCCACTGAAGCTTTCTTT.